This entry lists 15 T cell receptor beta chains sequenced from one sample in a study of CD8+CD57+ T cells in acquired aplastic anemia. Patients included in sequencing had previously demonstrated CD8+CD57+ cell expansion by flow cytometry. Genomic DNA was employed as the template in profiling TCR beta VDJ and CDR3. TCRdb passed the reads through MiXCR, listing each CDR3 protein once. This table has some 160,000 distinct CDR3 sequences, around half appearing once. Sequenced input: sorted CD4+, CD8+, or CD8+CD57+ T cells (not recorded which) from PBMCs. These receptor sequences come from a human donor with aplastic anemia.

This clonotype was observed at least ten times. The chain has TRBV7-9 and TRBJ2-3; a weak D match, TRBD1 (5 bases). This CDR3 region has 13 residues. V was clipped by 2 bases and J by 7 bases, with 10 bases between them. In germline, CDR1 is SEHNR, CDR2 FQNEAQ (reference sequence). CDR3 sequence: CASSLNMDNTQYF. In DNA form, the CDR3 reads TGTGCCAGCAGCTTAAATATGGACAATACGCAGTATTTT.

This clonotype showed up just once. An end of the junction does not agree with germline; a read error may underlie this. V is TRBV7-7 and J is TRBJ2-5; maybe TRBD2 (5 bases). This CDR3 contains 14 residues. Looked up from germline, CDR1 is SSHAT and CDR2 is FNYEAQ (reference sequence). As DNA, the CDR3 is TGTGCTAGCAGCTTAGCCTCGGGAACGGAGACCCAGTACTTC. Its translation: CASSLASGTETQYF.

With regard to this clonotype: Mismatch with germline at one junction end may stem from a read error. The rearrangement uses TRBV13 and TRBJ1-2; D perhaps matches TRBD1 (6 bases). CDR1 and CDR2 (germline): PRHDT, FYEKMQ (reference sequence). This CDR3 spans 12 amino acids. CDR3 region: CASSQAGAGYTF. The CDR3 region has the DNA TGCGCCAGCAGCCAGGCGGGGGCGGGCTACACCTTC.

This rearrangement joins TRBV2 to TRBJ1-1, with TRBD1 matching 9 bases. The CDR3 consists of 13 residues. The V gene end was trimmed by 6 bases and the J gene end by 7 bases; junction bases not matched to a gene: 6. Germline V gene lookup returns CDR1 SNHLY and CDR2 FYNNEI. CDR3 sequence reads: CASSRPGQGEAFF. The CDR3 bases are TGTGCCAGCAGCAGGCCGGGACAGGGTGAAGCTTTCTTT.

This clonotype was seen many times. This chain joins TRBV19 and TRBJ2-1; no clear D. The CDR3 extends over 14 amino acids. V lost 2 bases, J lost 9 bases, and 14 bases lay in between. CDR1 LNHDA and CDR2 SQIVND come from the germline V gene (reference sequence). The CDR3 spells CASSITLFGTEQFF. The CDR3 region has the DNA TGTGCCAGTAGTATAACCCTTTTTGGAACTGAGCAGTTCTTC.

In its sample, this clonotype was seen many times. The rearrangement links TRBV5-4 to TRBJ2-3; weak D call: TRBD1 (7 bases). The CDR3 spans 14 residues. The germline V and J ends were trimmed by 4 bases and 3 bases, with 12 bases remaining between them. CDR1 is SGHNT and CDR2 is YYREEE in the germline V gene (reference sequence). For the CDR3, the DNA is TGTGCCAGCAGCGAACAGGGGAGGACAGATACGCAGTATTTT. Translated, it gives CASSEQGRTDTQYF.

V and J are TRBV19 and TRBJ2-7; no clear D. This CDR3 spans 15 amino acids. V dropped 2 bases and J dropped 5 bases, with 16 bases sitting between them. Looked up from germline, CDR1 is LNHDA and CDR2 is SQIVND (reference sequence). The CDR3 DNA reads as TGTGCCAGTAGTATAATCCCGATTAGCCAGAACGAGCAGTACTTC. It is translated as CASSIIPISQNEQYF.

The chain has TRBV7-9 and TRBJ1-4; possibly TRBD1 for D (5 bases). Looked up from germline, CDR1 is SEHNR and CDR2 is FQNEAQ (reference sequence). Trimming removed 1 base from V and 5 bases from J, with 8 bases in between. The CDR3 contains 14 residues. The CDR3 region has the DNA TGTGCCAGCAGCTTAGAAGCAGGGAATGAAAAACTGTTTTTT. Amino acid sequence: CASSLEAGNEKLFF.

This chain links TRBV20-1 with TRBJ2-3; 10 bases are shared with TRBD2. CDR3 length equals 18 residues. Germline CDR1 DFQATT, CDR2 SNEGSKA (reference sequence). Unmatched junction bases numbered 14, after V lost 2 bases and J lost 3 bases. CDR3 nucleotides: TGCAGTGCTAGATTCGGACTAGCGGTCCCTTGGGGGACAGATACGCAGTATTTT. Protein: CSARFGLAVPWGTDTQYF.

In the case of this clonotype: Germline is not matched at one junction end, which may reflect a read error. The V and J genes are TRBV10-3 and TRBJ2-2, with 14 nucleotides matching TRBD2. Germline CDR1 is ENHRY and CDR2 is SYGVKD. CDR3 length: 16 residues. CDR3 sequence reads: CASSPGTSGGPGELFF. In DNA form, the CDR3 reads TGTGCCAGCAGTCCCGGGACTAGCGGGGGCCCCGGGGAGCTGTTTTTT.

The CDR3 sequence: CSAGTGDYEQYF. CDR3 nucleotides: TGCAGCGCTGGGACAGGGGACTACGAGCAGTACTTC. The chain employs TRBV29-1 and TRBJ2-7; 10 bases are a match to TRBD1. This CDR3 is 12 amino acids long. CDR1 SQVTM and CDR2 ANQGSEA come from the germline V gene. V lost 7 bases to trimming and J lost 3 bases; unmatched junction nucleotides: 3.

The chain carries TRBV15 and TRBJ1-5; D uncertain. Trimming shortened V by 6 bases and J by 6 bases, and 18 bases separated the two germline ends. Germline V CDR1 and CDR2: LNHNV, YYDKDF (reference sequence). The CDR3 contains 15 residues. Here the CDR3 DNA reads TGTGCCACCAGGGCCTCGGGAAGCAGGATTCAGCCCCAGCATTTT. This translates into CATRASGSRIQPQHF.

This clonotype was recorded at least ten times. The CDR3 protein is CASTGQETQYF. The CDR3 nucleotides read TGTGCCAGTACCGGTCAAGAGACCCAGTACTTC. This chain uses TRBV7-9 with TRBJ2-5; D remains unclear. Germline-derived CDR1 and CDR2 are SEHNR and FQNEAQ (reference sequence). The ends were cut back, 9 bases at V and 2 bases at J, with 7 bases in the middle. There are 11 residues in the CDR3.

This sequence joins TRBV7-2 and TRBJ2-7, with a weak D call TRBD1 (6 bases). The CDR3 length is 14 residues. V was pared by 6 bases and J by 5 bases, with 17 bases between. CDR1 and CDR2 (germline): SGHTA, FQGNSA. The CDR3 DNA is TGTGCCAGCAGTCCTCGGGCAGGGGCCGACGAGCAGTACTTC. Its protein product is CASSPRAGADEQYF.

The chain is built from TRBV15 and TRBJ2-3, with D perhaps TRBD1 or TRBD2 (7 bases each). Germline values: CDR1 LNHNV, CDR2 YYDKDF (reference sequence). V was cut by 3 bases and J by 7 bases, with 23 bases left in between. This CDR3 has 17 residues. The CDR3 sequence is CATSSDREGRRTYTQYF. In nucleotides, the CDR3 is TGTGCCACCAGCAGTGACAGGGAGGGTAGGCGGACCTATACGCAGTATTTT.